This T cell receptor beta chain came from a study of blood T cell repertoires in COVID-19. Study in general: There were acute and convalescent COVID-19 samples, and they came from the United States, Italy and Spain. Nucleic acid was either cDNA or gDNA, and it came from T cells, B-cell-depleted T cells, or PBMCs.

Per the authors' pipeline: Estimation of nucleated cell counts was performed using reference gene primer amplification. Data came from immunoSEQ multiplex PCR; TCRdb stores just in-frame clones and leaves some out. For V, J and clone size, that table is used; D and trimming come from the DNA. In the table there are around 70,000 clones, roughly 80% of which are singletons. The CDR3 runs to 13 residues. V gave up 6 bases and J gave up 2 bases, with 9 bases separating them. The germline V gene has CDR1 SGHDT and CDR2 YYEEEE. The J gene is TRBJ1-3, the V gene TRBV5-6, with D unresolved. What was sequenced was peripheral blood. This receptor was obtained from an elderly woman with active or convalescent COVID-19. The CDR3 loop reads CASKMTPGNTIYF. CDR3 nucleotide sequence: TGTGCCAGCAAAATGACTCCTGGAAACACCATATATTTT. Together with reference TRBV5-6 and TRBJ1-3, the CDR3 gives the full variable domain: DAGVTQSPTHLIKTRGQQVTLRCSPKSGHDTVSWYQQALGQGPQFIFQYYEEEERQRGNFPDRFSGHQFPNYSSELNVNALLLGDSALYLCASKMTPGNTIYFGEGSWLTVV.